Reported below is one T cell receptor beta chain. The method was immunoSEQ multiplex PCR; TCRdb's version includes in-frame clones alone and lacks a portion of them. The data contain 150,000 or so clones, about 79% of them singletons. The entry originates in a study of blood T cell repertoires in COVID-19. Study-wide background: Researchers got acute and convalescent COVID-19 samples from the United States, Italy and Spain.

Germline-derived CDR1 and CDR2 are GTSNPN and SVGIG (reference sequence). This CDR3 has 15 residues. The junction had 11 bases not matched to a gene; V was cut back by 3 bases and J by 5 bases. The rearrangement joins TRBV30 to TRBJ2-5; 8 bases line up with TRBD1. This TCR derives from an elderly woman with active or convalescent COVID-19. The sample was peripheral blood. This chain's CDR3 is CAWSAMTGVWETQYF. CDR3 coding DNA: TGTGCCTGGAGCGCTATGACAGGGGTTTGGGAGACCCAGTACTTC.